A selection of T cell receptor beta chains follows, all from one sample in a study of OX40 agonist ivuxolimab in advanced cancers. Profiled with immunoSEQ multiplex PCR; TCRdb holds only in-frame clones, not every one. The data contain tens of thousands of clones, approximately 90% of them singletons. The sample was CD4+ or CD8+ T cells sorted from blood, taken in a trial of the OX40 agonist ivuxolimab. The receptor source for this set is an adult with an advanced solid tumor such as melanoma, head and neck, liver or kidney cancer. CDR3s include the opening cysteine and the closing phenylalanine or tryptophan. The D gene is left open where the match is weak. For some rows the clone size is stated as once, few or many, or as a class when expanded; others skip it.

clone_size	v_call	d_call	j_call	cdr3_aa	cdr3_nt
-	TRBV7-6	-	TRBJ2-1	CASSSTIMSSYNEQFF	TGTGCCAGCAGCTCGACGATTATGAGCTCCTACAATGAGCAGTTCTTC
-	TRBV19	TRBD2	TRBJ2-7	CASSTGTTYEQYF	TGTGCCAGTAGTACCGGGACTACCTACGAGCAGTACTTC
-	TRBV10-3	-	TRBJ1-1	CAISPTILNTEAFF	TGTGCCATCAGCCCCACGATTTTGAACACTGAAGCTTTCTTT
once	TRBV16	-	TRBJ1-2	CASSQSMGDYGYTF	TGTGCCAGCAGCCAATCAATGGGGGACTATGGCTACACCTTC
-	TRBV29-1	-	TRBJ2-5	CSVPVQETQYF	TGCAGCGTGCCCGTACAAGAGACCCAGTACTTC
-	TRBV4-3	TRBD1	TRBJ2-3	CASSQALGTESYTQYF	TGCGCCAGCAGCCAGGCCCTCGGGACAGAAAGTTATACGCAGTATTTT
once	TRBV7-9	TRBD2	TRBJ2-3	CASSQTSGPTDTQYF	TGTGCCAGCAGCCAGACTAGCGGGCCCACAGATACGCAGTATTTT
-	TRBV5-8	-	TRBJ1-4	CASSFSDATNEKLFF	TGTGCCAGCAGCTTCTCCGATGCAACTAATGAAAAACTGTTTTTT
-	TRBV9	-	TRBJ2-3	CASSGSDTQYF	TGTGCCAGCAGCGGGTCCGATACGCAGTATTTT
-	TRBV11-2	-	TRBJ2-3	CASSLERDTQYF	TGTGCCAGCAGCTTAGAGCGGGATACGCAGTATTTT
-	TRBV2	TRBD2	TRBJ2-1	CASSTGTSGKNEQFF	TGTGCCAGCAGTACCGGGACTAGCGGGAAAAATGAGCAGTTCTTC
-	TRBV10-3	TRBD1	TRBJ1-2	CAIAGDRRNYGYTF	TGTGCCATCGCCGGGGACAGGCGGAACTATGGCTACACCTTC
once	TRBV4-3	-	TRBJ2-1	CASSQDSTVGEQFF	TGCGCCAGCAGCCAAGACAGCACGGTTGGCGAGCAGTTCTTC
few	TRBV7-2	TRBD2	TRBJ2-1	CASSQVPGLAGYNEQFF	TGTGCCAGCAGCCAAGTTCCGGGACTAGCGGGTTACAATGAGCAGTTCTTC